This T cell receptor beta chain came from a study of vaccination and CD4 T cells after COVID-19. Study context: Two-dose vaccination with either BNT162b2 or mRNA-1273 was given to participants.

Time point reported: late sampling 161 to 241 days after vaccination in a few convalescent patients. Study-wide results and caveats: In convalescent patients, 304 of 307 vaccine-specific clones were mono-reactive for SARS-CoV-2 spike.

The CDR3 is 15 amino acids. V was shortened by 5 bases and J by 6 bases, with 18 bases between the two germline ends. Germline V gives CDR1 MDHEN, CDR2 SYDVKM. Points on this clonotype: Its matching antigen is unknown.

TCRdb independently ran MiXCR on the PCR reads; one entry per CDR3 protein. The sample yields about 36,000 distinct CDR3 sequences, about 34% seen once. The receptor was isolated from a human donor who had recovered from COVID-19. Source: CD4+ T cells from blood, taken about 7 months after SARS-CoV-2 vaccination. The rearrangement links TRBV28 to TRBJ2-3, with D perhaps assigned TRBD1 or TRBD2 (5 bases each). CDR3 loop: CASSEGTAAVDTQYF. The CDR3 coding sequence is TGTGCCAGCAGTGAAGGGACCGCCGCCGTTGATACGCAGTATTTT.